This entry describes one TCR beta chain. What it recognizes is unknown. One junction end does not reproduce the germline sequence, and a read error may be involved. Next came a second PCR, run for about 6 to 12 cycles, which used a sample-barcoded 5' primer along with a J-beta primer mix. TCRdb reprocessed the 5' RACE reads with MiXCR, giving one entry per CDR3 protein. The sample has a few hundred thousand distinct CDR3 sequences, about 25% seen once. CDR3 length equals 12 residues. No fewer than 6 million PBMCs went into each sample. This record belongs to a study of blood T cells in healthy people across ages. Study findings and constraints: With age, beta diversity per million T cells declined roughly linearly, significantly by 30 to 40.

The sample was also linked to a second study, of T cells of mothers and their children.

The sequencing input was blood. This receptor was obtained from a boy aged 2 to 10 in good health. The chain couples TRBV12-3 or TRBV12-4 to TRBJ2-4; 9 bases map to TRBD1. The chain's CDR3 is CASSHPGQGLNF. CDR3 bases: TGTGCCAGCAGCCACCCCGGACAGGGGCTCAACTTC.